The 30 T cell receptor beta chains below come from one sample, sequenced in a study of blood T cell repertoires in COVID-19. The table came from immunoSEQ multiplex PCR; TCRdb's copy has only in-frame clones and leaves some out. The sample holds some 300,000 clones, approximately 91% seen once. Sequences were obtained from PBMCs or T cells enriched from blood (not recorded which). The receptor set was obtained from a woman aged 30 to 39 who had been exposed to COVID-19.

The gene calls are TRBV6-6 and TRBJ1-2, with D unclear. The ends were cut back, 8 bases at V and 0 bases at J, with 7 bases in the middle. CDR1 and CDR2 (germline): MNHNY, SVGAGI (reference sequence). The CDR3 totals 12 residues. CDR3 DNA sequence: TGTGCCAGCGCCGAGACTAACTATGGCTACACCTTC. The encoded protein is CASAETNYGYTF.

The chain combines TRBV4-3 with TRBJ2-7; unclear D gene. The CDR3 sequence is 14 residues long. Germline CDR1 and CDR2: LGHNA and YSLEER. V lost 1 base and J 1 base, leaving 8 bases between the germline ends. CDR3 loop: CASSQGRLSYEQYF. CDR3 in DNA: TGCGCCAGCAGCCAAGGGCGGTTATCCTACGAGCAGTACTTC.

This sequence joins TRBV7-9 and TRBJ1-1; D is unclear. CDR1 SEHNR and CDR2 FQNEAQ come from the germline V gene (reference sequence). V dropped 4 bases and J dropped 1 base, with 7 bases sitting between them. The CDR3 is 13 amino acids. In nucleotides, the CDR3 is TGTGCCAGCAGCTCTGAAGCGAACACTGAAGCTTTCTTT. Translation: CASSSEANTEAFF.

The chain links TRBV5-8 to TRBJ2-5; 7 bases are a match to TRBD1. This CDR3 is built from 15 residues. CDR1 and CDR2 from the germline V gene are SGHTS and YDEGEE. After removal of 4 bases from V and 5 bases from J, the junction contained 11 bases not matched to a gene. The CDR3 DNA reads TGTGCCAGCAGCAGAGTACAGGGGCTGAGGGAGACCCAGTACTTC. Its protein is CASSRVQGLRETQYF.

This chain links TRBV3-1 (or the pseudogene TRBV3-2) with TRBJ1-2, with TRBD1 identical over 10 bases. Germline lookup yields CDR1 LGHDT and CDR2 YNNKEL (reference sequence). The CDR3 spans 19 residues. V gave up 1 base and J gave up 3 bases; unmatched junction bases: 14. The CDR3 sequence: CASSQGFRQGAGGDYGYTF. The CDR3 nucleotides read TGTGCCAGCAGCCAAGGGTTCCGACAGGGGGCTGGGGGTGACTATGGCTACACCTTC.

The chain links TRBV12-3 or TRBV12-4 to TRBJ1-3, with D unresolved. V lost 6 bases, J lost 4 bases, and 7 bases lay in between. This CDR3 region has 12 residues. The CDR3 loop reads CASSPGGNTIYF. Here the CDR3 DNA reads TGTGCCAGCAGCCCGGGGGGAAACACCATATATTTT.

The chain is built from TRBV6-5 and TRBJ2-7, with 8 bases fitting TRBD1. Germline assignment: CDR1 MNHEY and CDR2 SVGAGI. J lost 6 bases, V lost 3 bases, and 1 base had no gene match. The CDR3 is 12 residues long. The CDR3 DNA reads TGTGCCAGCAGTTATGACAGGGGCGAGCAGTACTTC. Residues: CASSYDRGEQYF.

The V and J genes are TRBV6-2 or TRBV6-3 and TRBJ2-1; 8 nucleotides line up with TRBD2. V shed 0 bases and J 5 bases; nucleotides not matched to a gene: 12. The CDR3 is 18 residues long. Germline-derived CDR1 and CDR2 are MNHEY and SVGEGT. The DNA of the CDR3 is TGTGCCAGCAGTTACTCGATGTTCTGGCGGGGGGCCCACAATGAGCAGTTCTTC. Translation gives CASSYSMFWRGAHNEQFF.

The chain combines TRBV5-1 with TRBJ2-1; D may be TRBD2 (5 bases). Germline V gives CDR1 SGHRS, CDR2 YFSETQ. Trimming took off 6 bases at V and 4 bases at J, with 14 bases between the two ends. The CDR3 spans 14 residues. CDR3 protein: CASKGIGLYNEQFF. CDR3 DNA sequence: TGCGCCAGCAAAGGAATAGGACTTTACAATGAGCAGTTCTTC.

The chain combines TRBV10-3 with TRBJ1-1; no firm D call. The CDR3 covers 14 residues. Trimming pared 3 bases from V and 3 bases from J, leaving 11 bases between. CDR1 and CDR2 (germline): ENHRY, SYGVKD. The CDR3 loop is CAISDTTSDTEAFF. In nucleotides, the CDR3 is TGTGCCATCAGTGACACCACGTCGGACACTGAAGCTTTCTTT.

The chain combines TRBV19 with TRBJ2-5; TRBD1 aligns across 12 bases. Germline CDR1 and CDR2: LNHDA and SQIVND (reference sequence). With 4 bases clipped from V and 6 bases from J, the junction kept 9 bases outside the gene matches. This CDR3 has 16 amino acids. The CDR3 reads CASSNLPGQGAKTQYF. In DNA form, the CDR3 reads TGTGCCAGTAGTAATCTACCGGGACAGGGGGCGAAGACCCAGTACTTC. The full variable domain, rest sourced from reference TRBV19 and TRBJ2-5, is DGGITQSPKYLFRKEGQNVTLSCEQNLNHDAMYWYRQDPGQGLRLIYYSQIVNDFQKGDIAEGYSVSREKKESFPLTVTSAQKNPTAFYLCASSNLPGQGAKTQYFGPGTRLLVL.

The rearrangement joins TRBV19 to TRBJ1-5; weak D call: TRBD1 (5 bases). Germline CDR1 and CDR2: LNHDA and SQIVND (reference sequence). The ends were cut back, 3 bases at V and 5 bases at J, with 8 bases in the middle. The CDR3 loop spans 13 amino acids. The CDR3 protein is CASSMGGYQPQHF. CDR3 coding DNA: TGTGCCAGTAGTATGGGGGGGTATCAGCCCCAGCATTTT.

The rearrangement joins TRBV5-1 to TRBJ2-6, with TRBD1 matching over 8 bases. V lost 3 bases, J lost 4 bases, and 6 bases stayed unmatched. Germline lookup yields CDR1 SGHRS and CDR2 YFSETQ. This CDR3 region has 16 residues. Here the CDR3 reads CASSWGQVAGANVLTF. The CDR3 DNA sequence: TGCGCCAGCAGCTGGGGACAGGTAGCAGGGGCCAACGTCCTGACTTTC.

The V and J genes are TRBV7-3 and TRBJ2-2, with 7 nucleotides matching TRBD1. Germline CDR1 reads SGHTA; CDR2 reads FQGTGA. The CDR3 covers 16 residues. V trimming: 5 bases; J trimming: 3 bases; junction bases outside the gene matches: 9. The CDR3 sequence: CASSIIQGRDTGELFF. CDR3 DNA: TGTGCCAGCAGCATTATACAGGGGCGGGACACCGGGGAGCTGTTTTTT.

V gene TRBV5-6 combines with J gene TRBJ2-3; no reliable D call. This CDR3 is built from 14 residues. The V gene's germline CDR1 is SGHDT and CDR2 YYEEEE. Trimming removed 3 bases from V and 4 bases from J, with 12 bases in between. This chain's CDR3 is CASSSPLVADTQYF. In nucleotides, the CDR3 is TGTGCCAGCAGCTCCCCGCTAGTCGCAGATACGCAGTATTTT.

The CDR3 DNA is TGTGCCAGCAGTGAAGGGGGCTGGGCCACTGAAGCTTTCTTT. It yields the protein CASSEGGWATEAFF. This chain links TRBV2 with TRBJ1-1; possible D gene TRBD1, 5 bases. The V and J ends lost 1 base and 4 bases respectively, with 10 bases between them. The length of the CDR3 is 14 residues. The germline V gene has CDR1 SNHLY and CDR2 FYNNEI.

This clone came up once. V is TRBV28 and J is TRBJ1-4; D is perhaps TRBD1 (5 bases). Between the trimmed V and J ends, which lost 6 bases and 6 bases, there was a span of 17 bases. CDR1 and CDR2 from the germline V gene are MDHEN and SYDVKM. This CDR3 spans 15 amino acids. CDR3 amino acids: CASSRGTAGDEKLFF. CDR3 sequence (DNA): TGTGCCAGCAGCCGGGGGACGGCGGGGGATGAAAAACTGTTTTTT. Together with reference TRBV28 and TRBJ1-4, the CDR3 gives the full variable domain: DVKVTQSSRYLVKRTGEKVFLECVQDMDHENMFWYRQDPGLGLRLIYFSYDVKMKEKGDIPEGYSVSREKKERFSLILESASTNQTSMYLCASSRGTAGDEKLFFGSGTQLSVL.

The chain has TRBV6-5 and TRBJ2-5, with 7 bases identical to TRBD1. Trimming took 6 bases from V and 7 from J; bases not matched to a gene: 11. Germline values: CDR1 MNHEY, CDR2 SVGAGI. The CDR3 sequence is 14 residues long. The CDR3 DNA reads as TGTGCCAGCAGGGCGGCCTTAAGGGGGCTGACCCAGTACTTC. Translation: CASRAALRGLTQYF.

The chain uses TRBV7-2 and TRBJ2-3; TRBD2 aligns across 12 bases. This CDR3 has 17 amino acids. In germline, CDR1 is SGHTA, CDR2 FQGNSA. J lost 6 bases, V lost 0 bases, and 7 bases had no gene match. The CDR3 coding sequence is TGTGCCAGCAGCTTAGCGGTACTAGCGGGGGGTGGGGATACGCAGTATTTT. Residues: CASSLAVLAGGGDTQYF. Full variable domain (outside the CDR3, taken from reference TRBV7-2 and TRBJ2-3): GAGVSQSPSNKVTEKGKDVELRCDPISGHTALYWYRQSLGQGLEFLIYFQGNSAPDKSGLPSDRFSAERTGGSVSTLTIQRTQQEDSAVYLCASSLAVLAGGGDTQYFGPGTRLTVL.

The V call is TRBV19, the J call TRBJ1-1; D perhaps matches TRBD1 (5 bases). CDR3 length: 16 amino acids. Germline V CDR1 and CDR2: LNHDA, SQIVND (reference sequence). V lost 5 bases and J lost 6, with 22 bases in between. The CDR3 is CASSGGTLFNPPEAFF. CDR3 nucleotides: TGTGCCAGTAGTGGCGGGACCCTTTTCAACCCACCTGAAGCTTTCTTT. Drawing the rest from reference TRBV19 and TRBJ1-1, the complete variable domain is DGGITQSPKYLFRKEGQNVTLSCEQNLNHDAMYWYRQDPGQGLRLIYYSQIVNDFQKGDIAEGYSVSREKKESFPLTVTSAQKNPTAFYLCASSGGTLFNPPEAFFGQGTRLTVV.

The rearrangement joins TRBV10-3 to TRBJ2-6; D not resolved. Looked up from germline, CDR1 is ENHRY and CDR2 is SYGVKD. This CDR3 is 11 amino acids long. CDR3 nucleotide sequence: TGTGCAGCCTCTGGGGCCAACGTCCTGACTTTC. It specifies CAASGANVLTF.

On this clone itself: Other DNA sequences in this sample translate to the same CDR3. V usage is TRBV7-2 and J usage is TRBJ1-6; a possible D gene is TRBD1 (6 bases). The CDR3 spans 15 residues. Looked up from germline, CDR1 is SGHTA and CDR2 is FQGNSA. Trimming shortened V by 3 bases and J by 4 bases, and 10 bases separated the two germline ends. The CDR3 DNA is TGTGCCAGCAGCTTTGAAACAGGGTATAATTCACCCCTCCACTTT. Its protein is CASSFETGYNSPLHF.

This clone was observed once. The genes are TRBV10-3 and TRBJ1-2; 8 bases are a match to TRBD1. There are 14 residues in the CDR3. V dropped 0 bases and J dropped 6; count of bases not matched to a gene: 3. Germline lookup yields CDR1 ENHRY and CDR2 SYGVKD. The CDR3 region has the DNA TGTGCCATCAGTGAGTCTCAGGGGGCTAATGGCTACACCTTC. Its translation: CAISESQGANGYTF.

J is TRBJ2-2 and V is TRBV7-8, with 11 bases identical to TRBD2. The CDR3 spans 17 residues. Trimming at V came to 3 bases and at J to 0 bases, leaving 3 bases not matched to a gene. The germline V gene encodes CDR1 SGHVS and CDR2 FQNEAQ. The CDR3, as DNA: TGTGCCAGCAGCTTCCCTAGCGGGGGGACGAACACCGGGGAGCTGTTTTTT. Protein product: CASSFPSGGTNTGELFF.

The chain combines TRBV7-2 with TRBJ1-2, with a weak D call TRBD1 (5 bases). This CDR3 is built from 14 residues. Germline loops: CDR1 SGHTA, CDR2 FQGNSA. V dropped 1 base and J dropped 3 bases, with 9 bases sitting between them. The CDR3 bases are TGTGCCAGCAGCTTAGGAGGACATGACTATGGCTACACCTTC. Its translation: CASSLGGHDYGYTF.

The rearrangement links TRBV6-5 to TRBJ2-3, with 7 bases matching TRBD2. Trimming at V came to 7 bases and at J to 2 bases, leaving 6 bases not matched to a gene. Germline CDR1 is MNHEY and CDR2 is SVGAGI. This CDR3 is built from 14 residues. In DNA, the CDR3 is TGTGCCAGCACCCCGGGGGGTTACACAGATACGCAGTATTTT. This translates into CASTPGGYTDTQYF.

On this clone: Relative to the germline gene, one junction end is altered; a read error may explain this. The rearrangement links TRBV6-5 to TRBJ2-1, with 10 bases aligning to TRBD2. There are 15 residues in the CDR3. CDR1 and CDR2 (germline): MNHEY, SVGAGI. The CDR3 coding sequence is TGTGCCAGCAGTAACTCACTAGCGGGGTACAATGAGCAGTTCTTC. Amino acid sequence: CASSNSLAGYNEQFF.

In this sample, this clone turned up a few times. V is TRBV5-1 and J is TRBJ1-2; no clear D gene. Trimming took off 0 bases at V and 2 bases at J, with 14 bases between the two ends. Germline CDR1 is SGHRS and CDR2 is YFSETQ. This CDR3 has 16 residues. Here the CDR3 reads CASSLDFSTPNYGYTF. CDR3 DNA: TGCGCCAGCAGCTTGGACTTTTCTACTCCGAACTATGGCTACACCTTC.

This chain joins TRBV9 and TRBJ2-2, with D possibly being TRBD1 (5 bases). V was clipped by 2 bases and J by 1 base, with 12 bases between them. The CDR3 spans 16 residues. Germline V CDR1 and CDR2: SGDLS, YYNGEE. Here the CDR3 reads CASSVRRAQNTGELFF. As DNA, the CDR3 is TGTGCCAGCAGCGTCCGCAGGGCGCAGAACACCGGGGAGCTGTTTTTT.

The J gene is TRBJ2-1, the V gene TRBV4-3; 8 positions match TRBD2. V dropped 5 bases and J dropped 7; count of bases not matched to a gene: 7. This CDR3 is built from 14 residues. In germline, CDR1 is LGHNA, CDR2 YSLEER. CDR3 sequence reads: CASSRLAGGNEQFF. CDR3 DNA sequence: TGCGCCAGCAGCAGGTTGGCGGGGGGAAATGAGCAGTTCTTC.